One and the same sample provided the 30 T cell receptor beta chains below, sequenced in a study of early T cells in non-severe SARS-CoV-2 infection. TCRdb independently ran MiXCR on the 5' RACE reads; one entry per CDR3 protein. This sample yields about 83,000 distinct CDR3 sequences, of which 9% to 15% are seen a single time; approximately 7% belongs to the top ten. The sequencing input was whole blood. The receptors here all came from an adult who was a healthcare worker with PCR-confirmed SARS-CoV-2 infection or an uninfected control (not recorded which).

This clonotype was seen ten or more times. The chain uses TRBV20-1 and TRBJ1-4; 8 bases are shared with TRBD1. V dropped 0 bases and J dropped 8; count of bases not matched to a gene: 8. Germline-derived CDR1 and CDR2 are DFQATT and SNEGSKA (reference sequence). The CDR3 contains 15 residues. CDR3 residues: CSAREGQGAREKLFF. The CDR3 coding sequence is TGCAGTGCTAGAGAGGGGCAGGGGGCGAGAGAAAAACTGTTTTTT.

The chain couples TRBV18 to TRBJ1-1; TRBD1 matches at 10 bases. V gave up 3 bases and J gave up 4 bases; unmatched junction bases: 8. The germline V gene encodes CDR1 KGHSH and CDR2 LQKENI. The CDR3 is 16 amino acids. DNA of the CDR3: TGTGCCAGCTCACCGGGACAGGGGACCTCAAGCACTGAAGCTTTCTTT. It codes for CASSPGQGTSSTEAFF. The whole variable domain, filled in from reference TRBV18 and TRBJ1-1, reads NAGVMQNPRHLVRRRGQEARLRCSPMKGHSHVYWYRQLPEEGLKFMVYLQKENIIDESGMPKERFSAEFPKEGPSILRIQQVVRGDSAAYFCASSPGQGTSSTEAFFGQGTRLTVV.

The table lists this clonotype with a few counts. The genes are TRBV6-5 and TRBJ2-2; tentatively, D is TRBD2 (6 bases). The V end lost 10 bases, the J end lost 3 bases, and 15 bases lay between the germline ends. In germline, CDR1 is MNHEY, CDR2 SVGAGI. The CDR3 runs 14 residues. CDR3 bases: TGTGCCACCAGGGATCCGGGAGACACCGGGGAGCTGTTTTTT. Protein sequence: CATRDPGDTGELFF.

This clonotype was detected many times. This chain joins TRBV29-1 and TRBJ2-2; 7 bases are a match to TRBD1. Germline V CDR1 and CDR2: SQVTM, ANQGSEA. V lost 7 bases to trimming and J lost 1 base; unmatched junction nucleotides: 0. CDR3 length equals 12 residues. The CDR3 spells CSGTGNTGELFF. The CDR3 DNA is TGCAGCGGGACAGGGAACACCGGGGAGCTGTTTTTT.

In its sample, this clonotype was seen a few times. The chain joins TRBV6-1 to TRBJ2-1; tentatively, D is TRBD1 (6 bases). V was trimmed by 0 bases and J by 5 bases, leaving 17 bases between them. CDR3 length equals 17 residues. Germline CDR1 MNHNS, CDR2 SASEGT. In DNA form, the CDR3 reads TGTGCCAGCAGTGAAGCTCCCCAGGACAGCCTAGACAATGAGCAGTTCTTC. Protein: CASSEAPQDSLDNEQFF.

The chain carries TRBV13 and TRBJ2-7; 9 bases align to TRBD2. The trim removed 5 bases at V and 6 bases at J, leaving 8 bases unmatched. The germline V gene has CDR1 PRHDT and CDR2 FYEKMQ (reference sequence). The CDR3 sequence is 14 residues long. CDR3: CASSAGTSIAEQYF. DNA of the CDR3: TGTGCCAGCAGCGCCGGGACTAGCATCGCCGAGCAGTACTTC.

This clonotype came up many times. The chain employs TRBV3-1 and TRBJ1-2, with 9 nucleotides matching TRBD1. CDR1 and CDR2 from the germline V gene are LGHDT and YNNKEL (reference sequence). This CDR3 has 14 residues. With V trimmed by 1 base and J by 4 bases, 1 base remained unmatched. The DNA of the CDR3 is TGTGCCAGCAGCCAAGGGACAGGGGCCTATGGCTACACCTTC. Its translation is CASSQGTGAYGYTF.

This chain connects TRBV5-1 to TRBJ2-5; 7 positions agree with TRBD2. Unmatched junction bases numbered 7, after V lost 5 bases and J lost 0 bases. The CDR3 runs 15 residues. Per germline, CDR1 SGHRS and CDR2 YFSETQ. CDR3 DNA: TGCGCCAGCAGTAGCGGGCCCGACTACCAAGAGACCCAGTACTTC. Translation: CASSSGPDYQETQYF.

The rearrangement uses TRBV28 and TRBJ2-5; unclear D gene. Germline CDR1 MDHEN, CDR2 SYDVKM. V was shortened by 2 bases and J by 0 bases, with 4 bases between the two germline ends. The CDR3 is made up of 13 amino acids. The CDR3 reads CASSLNNQETQYF. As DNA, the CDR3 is TGTGCCAGCAGTTTAAATAACCAAGAGACCCAGTACTTC.

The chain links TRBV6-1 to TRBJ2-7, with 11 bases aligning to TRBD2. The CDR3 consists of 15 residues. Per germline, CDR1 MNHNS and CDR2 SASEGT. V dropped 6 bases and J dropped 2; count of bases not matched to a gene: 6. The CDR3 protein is CASSPTSGIPYEQYF. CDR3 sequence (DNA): TGTGCCAGCAGCCCGACTAGCGGGATTCCCTACGAGCAGTACTTC.

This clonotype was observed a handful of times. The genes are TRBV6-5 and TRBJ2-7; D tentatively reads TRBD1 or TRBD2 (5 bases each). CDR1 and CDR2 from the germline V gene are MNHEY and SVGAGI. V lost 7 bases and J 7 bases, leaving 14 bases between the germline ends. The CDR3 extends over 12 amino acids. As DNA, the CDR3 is TGTGCCAGCAAACACGGGACGAGAGAGCAGTACTTC. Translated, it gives CASKHGTREQYF.

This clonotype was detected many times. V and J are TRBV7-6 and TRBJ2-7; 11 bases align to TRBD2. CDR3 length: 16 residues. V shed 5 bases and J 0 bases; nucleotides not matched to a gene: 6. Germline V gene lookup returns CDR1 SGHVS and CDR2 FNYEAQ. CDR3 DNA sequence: TGTGCCAGCAGCCCGTCTAGCGGGAGGAACTCCTACGAGCAGTACTTC. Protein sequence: CASSPSSGRNSYEQYF.

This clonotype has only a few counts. CDR3 in amino acids: CASSPLRTSGNEQFF. Here the CDR3 DNA reads TGTGCCAGCAGCCCCCTCCGGACCTCAGGCAATGAGCAGTTCTTC. The gene calls are TRBV7-8 and TRBJ2-1; D is uncertain. Germline V gene data show CDR1 as SGHVS and CDR2 as FQNEAQ. The CDR3 totals 15 residues. Trimming removed 5 bases from V and 6 bases from J, with 17 bases in between.

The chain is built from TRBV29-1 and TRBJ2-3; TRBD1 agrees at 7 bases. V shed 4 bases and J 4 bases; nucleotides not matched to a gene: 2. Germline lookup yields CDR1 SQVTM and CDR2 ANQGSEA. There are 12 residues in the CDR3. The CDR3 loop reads CSVVQGADTQYF. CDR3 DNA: TGCAGCGTTGTCCAGGGGGCAGATACGCAGTATTTT.

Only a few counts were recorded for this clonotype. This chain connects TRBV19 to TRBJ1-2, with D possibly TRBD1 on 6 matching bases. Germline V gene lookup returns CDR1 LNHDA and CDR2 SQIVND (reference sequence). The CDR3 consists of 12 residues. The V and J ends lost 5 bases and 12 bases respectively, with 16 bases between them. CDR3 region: CASSLGQRYHTF. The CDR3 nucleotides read TGTGCCAGTAGTCTCGGACAGCGCTACCACACCTTC.

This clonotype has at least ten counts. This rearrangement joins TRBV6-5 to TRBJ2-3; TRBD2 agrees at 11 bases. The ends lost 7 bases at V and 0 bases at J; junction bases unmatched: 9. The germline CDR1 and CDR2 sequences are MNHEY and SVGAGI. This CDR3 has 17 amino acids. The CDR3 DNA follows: TGTGCCAGCACCCTCCGGACTAGCGGGCCAAGCACAGATACGCAGTATTTT. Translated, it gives CASTLRTSGPSTDTQYF.

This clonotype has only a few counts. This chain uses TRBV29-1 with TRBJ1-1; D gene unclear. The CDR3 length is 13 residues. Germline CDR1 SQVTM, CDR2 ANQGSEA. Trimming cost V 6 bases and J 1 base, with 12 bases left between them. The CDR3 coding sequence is TGCAGCGTGCCCACGAGGGCGAACACTGAAGCTTTCTTT. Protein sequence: CSVPTRANTEAFF.

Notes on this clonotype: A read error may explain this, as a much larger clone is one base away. CDR3 DNA sequence: TGTGCCAGCAGAAAGCGGGAGGGAGAGTATGAGCAGTTCTTC. Amino acids: CASRKREGEYEQFF. The rearrangement joins TRBV12-3 or TRBV12-4 to TRBJ2-1; TRBD2 agrees at 10 bases. The CDR3 covers 14 residues. V dropped 6 bases and J dropped 8; count of bases not matched to a gene: 7.

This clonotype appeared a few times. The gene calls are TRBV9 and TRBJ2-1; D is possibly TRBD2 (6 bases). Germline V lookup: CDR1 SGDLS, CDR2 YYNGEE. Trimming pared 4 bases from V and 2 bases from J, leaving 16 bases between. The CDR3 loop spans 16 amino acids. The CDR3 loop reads CASSKSGTFPYNEQFF. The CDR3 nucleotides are TGTGCCAGCAGCAAATCCGGGACTTTCCCCTACAATGAGCAGTTCTTC.

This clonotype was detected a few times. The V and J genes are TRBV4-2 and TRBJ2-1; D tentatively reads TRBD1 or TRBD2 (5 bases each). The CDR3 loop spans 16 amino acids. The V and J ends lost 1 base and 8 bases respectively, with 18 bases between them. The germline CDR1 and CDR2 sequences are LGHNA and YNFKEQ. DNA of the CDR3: TGTGCCAGCAGCCAAGCCGCCGGGACCCGAGGGGATGAGCAGTTCTTC. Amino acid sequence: CASSQAAGTRGDEQFF.

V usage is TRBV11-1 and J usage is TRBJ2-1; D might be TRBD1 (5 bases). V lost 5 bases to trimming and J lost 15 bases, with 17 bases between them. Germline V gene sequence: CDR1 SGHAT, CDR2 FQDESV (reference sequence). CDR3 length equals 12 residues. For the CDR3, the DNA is TGTGCCAGCAGCCTTCAGGGTTGGTTGCCGTTCTTC. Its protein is CASSLQGWLPFF.

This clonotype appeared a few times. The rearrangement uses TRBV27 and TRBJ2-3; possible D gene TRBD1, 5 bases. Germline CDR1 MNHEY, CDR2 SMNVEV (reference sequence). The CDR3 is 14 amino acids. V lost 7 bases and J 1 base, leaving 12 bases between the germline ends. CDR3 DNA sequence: TGTGCCAGCAATCCTTGGGGCGGCACAGATACGCAGTATTTT. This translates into CASNPWGGTDTQYF.

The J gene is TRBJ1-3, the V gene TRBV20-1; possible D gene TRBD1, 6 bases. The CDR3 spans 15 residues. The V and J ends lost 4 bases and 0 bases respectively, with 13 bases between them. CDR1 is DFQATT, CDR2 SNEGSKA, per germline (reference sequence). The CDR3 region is CSATRTASSGNTIYF. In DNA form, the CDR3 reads TGCAGTGCTACCCGGACAGCAAGCTCTGGAAACACCATATATTTT.

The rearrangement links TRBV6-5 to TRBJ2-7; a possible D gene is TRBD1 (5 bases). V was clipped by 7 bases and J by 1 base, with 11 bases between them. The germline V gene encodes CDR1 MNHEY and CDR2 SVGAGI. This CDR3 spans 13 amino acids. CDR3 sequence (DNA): TGTGCCAGCAAGGGGATTGATTCCTACGAGCAGTACTTC. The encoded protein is CASKGIDSYEQYF.

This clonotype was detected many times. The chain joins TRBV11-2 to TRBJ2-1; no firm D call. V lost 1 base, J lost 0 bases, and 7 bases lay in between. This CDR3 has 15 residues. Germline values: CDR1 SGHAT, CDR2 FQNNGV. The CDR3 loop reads CASSLAVTSYNEQFF. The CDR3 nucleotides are TGTGCCAGCAGCTTAGCGGTGACCTCCTACAATGAGCAGTTCTTC.

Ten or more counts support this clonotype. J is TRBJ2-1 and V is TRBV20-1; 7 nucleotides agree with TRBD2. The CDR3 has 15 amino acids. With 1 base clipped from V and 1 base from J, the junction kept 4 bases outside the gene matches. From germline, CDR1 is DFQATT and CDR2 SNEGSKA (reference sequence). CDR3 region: CSARALAVSYNEQFF. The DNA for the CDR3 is TGCAGTGCTAGAGCTCTAGCGGTTTCCTACAATGAGCAGTTCTTC.

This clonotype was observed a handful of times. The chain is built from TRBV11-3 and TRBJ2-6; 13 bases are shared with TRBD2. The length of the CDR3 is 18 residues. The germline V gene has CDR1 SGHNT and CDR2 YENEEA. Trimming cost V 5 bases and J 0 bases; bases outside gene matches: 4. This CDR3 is CASSPGTSGTSGANVLTF. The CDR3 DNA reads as TGTGCCAGCAGCCCTGGGACTAGCGGGACCTCTGGGGCCAACGTCCTGACTTTC.

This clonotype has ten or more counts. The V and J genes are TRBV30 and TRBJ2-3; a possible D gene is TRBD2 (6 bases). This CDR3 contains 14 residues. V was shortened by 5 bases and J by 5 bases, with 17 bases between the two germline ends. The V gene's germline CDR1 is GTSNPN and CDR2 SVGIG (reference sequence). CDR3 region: CAWVTRLVRDTQYF. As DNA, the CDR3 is TGTGCCTGGGTTACCCGACTAGTTAGAGATACGCAGTATTTT. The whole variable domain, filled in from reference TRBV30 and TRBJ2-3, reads SQTIHQWPATLVQPVGSPLSLECTVEGTSNPNLYWYRQAAGRGLQLLFYSVGIGQISSEVPQNLSASRPQDRQFILSSKKLLLSDSGFYLCAWVTRLVRDTQYFGPGTRLTVL.

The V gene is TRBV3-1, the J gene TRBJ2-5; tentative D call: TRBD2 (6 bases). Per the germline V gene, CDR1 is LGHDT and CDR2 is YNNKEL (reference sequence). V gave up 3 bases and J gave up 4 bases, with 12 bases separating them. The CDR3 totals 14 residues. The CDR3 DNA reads TGTGCCAGCAGCCACTTAACAGCGGGAGAGACCCAGTACTTC. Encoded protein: CASSHLTAGETQYF.

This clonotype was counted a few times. In nucleotides, the CDR3 is TGTGCCAGCAGTCCTCGCCGGGACGAAGGGGAGACCCAGTACTTC. It yields the protein CASSPRRDEGETQYF. The V call is TRBV2, the J call TRBJ2-5; D possibly uses TRBD1 or TRBD2 (5 bases each). V gave up 5 bases and J gave up 5 bases, with 18 bases separating them. CDR3 length equals 15 residues. CDR1 is SNHLY, CDR2 FYNNEI, per germline.